The rows below give T cell receptor beta chains drawn from one sample of a study of T cell responses to AZD1222 COVID-19 vaccine. The data were produced by immunoSEQ multiplex PCR, yet TCRdb's version contains in-frame clones alone and is incomplete. The table records 45,000 to 60,000 clones, approximately 84% of them present only once. Sample: peripheral blood, taken on day 0 of AZD1222 vaccination. The receptors were gathered from an adult in good health. Both conserved end residues are part of each CDR3. Each record gives: V gene, J gene, clone size, D gene, CDR3 DNA, CDR3 protein. The D gene is left open where the match is weak. Size values are once, few and many counts, or a class for expanded clones, and some rows have none.

V gene: TRBV18; J gene: TRBJ2-2; clone size: once; D gene: TRBD1; CDR3 DNA: TGTGCCAGCTCACCCTGGACAGGGGGTATCTACACCGGGGAGCTGTTTTTT; CDR3 protein: CASSPWTGGIYTGELFF
V gene: TRBV2; J gene: TRBJ1-6; clone size: .; D gene: TRBD1; CDR3 DNA: TGTGCCAGCAGCCTGACAGGGGAGAATTCACCCCTCCACTTT; CDR3 protein: CASSLTGENSPLHF
V gene: TRBV18; J gene: TRBJ2-5; clone size: few; D gene: TRBD2; CDR3 DNA: TGTGCCAGCTCACCGAAGGGACTAGCGGGAGGGCAAACCCAGTACTTC; CDR3 protein: CASSPKGLAGGQTQYF
V gene: TRBV18; J gene: TRBJ2-7; clone size: .; D gene: .; CDR3 DNA: TGTGCCAGCTCTTTAAGGGAGTGGTACGAGCAGTACTTC; CDR3 protein: CASSLREWYEQYF
V gene: TRBV6-2/TRBV6-3; J gene: TRBJ2-3; clone size: once; D gene: TRBD2; CDR3 DNA: TGTGCCAGCAGTTACGGCGGGAGGTTTTTGAATACGCAGTATTTT; CDR3 protein: CASSYGGRFLNTQYF
V gene: TRBV28; J gene: TRBJ2-3; clone size: .; D gene: .; CDR3 DNA: TGTGCCAGCTCTACTCTAACGGCATTCACAGATACGCAGTATTTT; CDR3 protein: CASSTLTAFTDTQYF
V gene: TRBV7-9; J gene: TRBJ2-3; clone size: .; D gene: TRBD2; CDR3 DNA: TGTGCCAGCAGCTTGAACCTAGCGGGAGTACCAGATACGCAGTATTTT; CDR3 protein: CASSLNLAGVPDTQYF
V gene: TRBV2; J gene: TRBJ2-7; clone size: .; D gene: TRBD1; CDR3 DNA: TGTGCCAAACGACAGGGGGCCTACGAGCAGTACTTC; CDR3 protein: CAKRQGAYEQYF
V gene: TRBV5-6; J gene: TRBJ1-1; clone size: .; D gene: .; CDR3 DNA: TGTGCCAGCAGCTTATCAGGGCCCACTGAAGCTTTCTTT; CDR3 protein: CASSLSGPTEAFF
V gene: TRBV30; J gene: TRBJ1-3; clone size: .; D gene: .; CDR3 DNA: TGTGCCTGGGCCAGGGGTAACACCATATATTTT; CDR3 protein: CAWARGNTIYF
V gene: TRBV24-1; J gene: TRBJ2-7; clone size: .; D gene: TRBD1; CDR3 DNA: TGTGCCACCAGAGAACTCTTCCGGGACAGGCCTCCGACATCCTACGAGCAGTACTTC; CDR3 protein: CATRELFRDRPPTSYEQYF
V gene: TRBV6-2/TRBV6-3; J gene: TRBJ1-4; clone size: .; D gene: .; CDR3 DNA: TGTGCCAGCAGTGGAAAAGGGACACATCCGGGCGAAAAACTGTTTTTT; CDR3 protein: CASSGKGTHPGEKLFF
V gene: TRBV10-2; J gene: TRBJ1-3; clone size: .; D gene: .; CDR3 DNA: TGCGCCAGCAGTGAACAGGGCGACTCTGGAAACACCATATATTTT; CDR3 protein: CASSEQGDSGNTIYF
V gene: TRBV20-1; J gene: TRBJ1-2; clone size: .; D gene: TRBD1; CDR3 DNA: TGCAGTGCTAGTTTTACCCAGGGGGGACGATCCTATGGCTACACCTTC; CDR3 protein: CSASFTQGGRSYGYTF
V gene: TRBV25-1; J gene: TRBJ1-1; clone size: few; D gene: .; CDR3 DNA: TGTGCCAGCAGTTTGTTAGGGACTGAAGCTTTCTTT; CDR3 protein: CASSLLGTEAFF
V gene: TRBV6-5; J gene: TRBJ1-2; clone size: .; D gene: .; CDR3 DNA: TGTGCCAGCAGTTACCGGGATCTGCGGGGCTACACCTTC; CDR3 protein: CASSYRDLRGYTF
V gene: TRBV2; J gene: TRBJ1-6; clone size: .; D gene: .; CDR3 DNA: TGTGCCAGCAGTGATGCGGGAAGCTCCTATAATTCACCCCTCCACTTT; CDR3 protein: CASSDAGSSYNSPLHF
V gene: TRBV4-2; J gene: TRBJ1-2; clone size: .; D gene: TRBD1; CDR3 DNA: TGTGCCAGCAGCCCCTACGAGGACAGGGGCTATGGCTACACCTTC; CDR3 protein: CASSPYEDRGYGYTF
V gene: TRBV7-2; J gene: TRBJ1-5; clone size: .; D gene: .; CDR3 DNA: TGTGCCAGCAGCTCGTCAGGGTTTTTGGGGAATCAGCCCCAGCATTTT; CDR3 protein: CASSSSGFLGNQPQHF
V gene: TRBV6-5; J gene: TRBJ1-2; clone size: .; D gene: .; CDR3 DNA: TGTGCCAGCGGGCAGGGTCCTAACTATGGCTACACCTTC; CDR3 protein: CASGQGPNYGYTF